The next 25 T cell receptor beta chains were all read from a single sample in a study of blood T cell repertoires in COVID-19. Here immunoSEQ multiplex PCR was the method, and the copy in TCRdb shows in-frame clones only, minus some. The sample consists of 100,000 to 150,000 clones, 80% to 95% of them appearing once. Specimen: peripheral blood. The source is a man in his fifties with COVID-19, enrolled during active disease.

The chain has TRBV18 and TRBJ1-1, with D possibly matching TRBD1 (6 bases). Trimming stripped 2 bases from V and 8 bases from J, with 15 bases between. The germline CDR1 and CDR2 sequences are KGHSH and LQKENI. The CDR3 loop spans 14 amino acids. The CDR3 region has the DNA TGTGCCAGCTCACCATCGACAGGTGGGTTCGAAGCTTTCTTT. Protein product: CASSPSTGGFEAFF.

The CDR3 reads CASSEVPGETQYF. The CDR3 coding sequence is TGTGCCAGCAGTGAAGTCCCGGGAGAGACCCAGTACTTC. V and J are TRBV6-1 and TRBJ2-5; D call uncertain. This CDR3 is built from 13 residues. Trimming removed 1 base at V and 4 bases at J, with 7 bases between. CDR1 is MNHNS, CDR2 SASEGT, per germline.

The V call is TRBV5-6, the J call TRBJ2-7; D gene ambiguous. CDR3 length: 12 residues. The V gene lost 4 bases and the J gene lost 5 bases, with 10 bases spanning the gap. Germline CDR1 is SGHDT and CDR2 is YYEEEE. The CDR3 protein is CASSPRSDEQYF. The CDR3 nucleotides are TGTGCCAGCAGCCCGAGGAGCGACGAGCAGTACTTC.

The V and J genes are TRBV6-2 or TRBV6-3 and TRBJ2-5; D possibly corresponds to TRBD2 (6 bases). Trimming removed 5 bases from V and 8 bases from J, with 15 bases in between. Germline V gives CDR1 MNHEY, CDR2 SVGEGT. This CDR3 region has 13 residues. The CDR3 region is CASSARLEGTQYF. CDR3 coding DNA: TGTGCCAGCAGTGCCCGACTAGAGGGAACCCAGTACTTC.

This rearrangement joins TRBV19 to TRBJ1-5, with TRBD1 matching over 9 bases. Germline CDR1 is LNHDA and CDR2 is SQIVND (reference sequence). The CDR3 extends over 16 amino acids. J lost 0 bases, V lost 6 bases, and 6 bases had no gene match. The CDR3 sequence is CASRRTGASSNQPQHF. CDR3 DNA: TGTGCCAGTAGAAGGACAGGGGCTTCTAGCAATCAGCCCCAGCATTTT. Complete variable domain (other parts from reference TRBV19 and TRBJ1-5): DGGITQSPKYLFRKEGQNVTLSCEQNLNHDAMYWYRQDPGQGLRLIYYSQIVNDFQKGDIAEGYSVSREKKESFPLTVTSAQKNPTAFYLCASRRTGASSNQPQHFGDGTRLSIL.

DNA for the CDR3: TGTGCCAGCTCACGCACTTCAAACTACGAGCAGTACTTC. It yields the protein CASSRTSNYEQYF. The rearrangement uses TRBV18 and TRBJ2-7; D is undetermined. This CDR3 is 13 amino acids long. Between the trimmed V and J ends, which lost 4 bases and 3 bases, there was a span of 10 bases. The V gene's germline CDR1 is KGHSH and CDR2 LQKENI.

The chain employs TRBV9 and TRBJ2-5; possibly TRBD2 for D (5 bases). Per germline, CDR1 SGDLS and CDR2 YYNGEE. This CDR3 has 13 amino acids. The V and J ends lost 4 bases and 5 bases respectively, with 12 bases between them. The CDR3 loop is CASSPRVQETQYF. As DNA, the CDR3 is TGTGCCAGCAGCCCGAGGGTTCAGGAGACCCAGTACTTC.

The V call is TRBV13, the J call TRBJ1-4; 11 bases are a match to TRBD1. CDR3 length: 15 amino acids. V gave up 6 bases and J gave up 7 bases; unmatched junction bases: 7. In germline, CDR1 is PRHDT, CDR2 FYEKMQ (reference sequence). The CDR3 nucleotides read TGTGCCAGCAGTTCCCCCGGGACAGGGGGTGAAAAACTGTTTTTT. Protein sequence: CASSSPGTGGEKLFF. Full variable domain (missing parts from reference TRBV13 and TRBJ1-4): AAGVIQSPRHLIKEKRETATLKCYPIPRHDTVYWYQQGPGQDPQFLISFYEKMQSDKGSIPDRFSAQQFSDYHSELNMSSLELGDSALYFCASSSPGTGGEKLFFGSGTQLSVL.

This chain uses TRBV6-2 or TRBV6-3 with TRBJ1-5; TRBD1 is a possible D gene (5 bases). Germline CDR1 reads MNHEY; CDR2 reads SVGEGT. Trimming took 1 base from V and 7 from J, leaving 11 bases between them. CDR3 length equals 14 residues. The CDR3 reads CASSYWAGWQPQHF. CDR3 nucleotides: TGTGCCAGCAGTTACTGGGCAGGGTGGCAGCCCCAGCATTTT.

This chain connects TRBV5-1 to TRBJ1-6; the match to TRBD1 covers 9 bases. Trimming took 0 bases from V and 5 from J; bases not matched to a gene: 6. The CDR3 sequence is 17 residues long. The germline CDR1 and CDR2 sequences are SGHRS and YFSETQ. This CDR3 is CASSLETGGLNNSPLHF. The CDR3, as DNA: TGCGCCAGCAGCTTGGAGACAGGGGGGCTTAATAATTCACCCCTCCACTTT.

The rearrangement uses TRBV9 and TRBJ1-1, with 8 bases lining up with TRBD1. CDR1 SGDLS and CDR2 YYNGEE come from the germline V gene. The CDR3 sequence is 13 residues long. V lost 2 bases, J lost 5 bases, and 2 bases stayed unmatched. DNA of the CDR3: TGTGCCAGCAGCGTGGGACAGGTAACTGAAGCTTTCTTT. Amino acids: CASSVGQVTEAFF.

This chain uses TRBV5-1 with TRBJ2-1; tentatively, D is TRBD2 (6 bases). Trimming left V 3 bases short and J 0 bases short, with 10 bases between. This CDR3 spans 15 amino acids. Germline CDR1 reads SGHRS; CDR2 reads YFSETQ. The CDR3 coding sequence is TGCGCCAGCAGCTCGGGAGAGAGCTCCTACAATGAGCAGTTCTTC. Translation gives CASSSGESSYNEQFF.

The J gene is TRBJ2-1, the V gene TRBV5-1; 10 bases are shared with TRBD2. The CDR3 length is 14 residues. The V segment lost 4 bases and the J segment 6 bases; nucleotides outside the gene matches: 4. The germline V gene has CDR1 SGHRS and CDR2 YFSETQ. The CDR3 DNA follows: TGCGCCAGCAGCGGGAGCGGGAGGGGCAATGAGCAGTTCTTC. Protein: CASSGSGRGNEQFF.

This clone appeared a few times. The chain carries TRBV2 and TRBJ1-1; the D is unclear. Germline V CDR1 and CDR2: SNHLY, FYNNEI. The CDR3 is made up of 13 amino acids. V was cut by 4 bases and J by 4 bases, with 10 bases left in between. In DNA form, the CDR3 reads TGTGCCAGCAGTGCAGGAGGTTTCACTGAAGCTTTCTTT. It yields the protein CASSAGGFTEAFF.

This clone appeared a few times. This chain joins TRBV11-2 and TRBJ2-2; no clear D gene. Germline V CDR1 and CDR2: SGHAT, FQNNGV. This CDR3 contains 15 residues. The ends were cut back, 1 base at V and 3 bases at J, with 9 bases in the middle. CDR3: CASSLVLSYTGELFF. The CDR3 DNA reads TGTGCCAGCAGCTTAGTTCTCAGTTACACCGGGGAGCTGTTTTTT.

In this sample, this clone turned up once. The chain has TRBV5-1 and TRBJ2-3; D may be TRBD2 (5 bases). Germline-derived CDR1 and CDR2 are SGHRS and YFSETQ. CDR3 length equals 16 residues. Trimming removed 3 bases at V and 0 bases at J, with 14 bases between. This CDR3 reads CASSSGLLASTDTQYF. For the CDR3, the DNA is TGCGCCAGCAGCTCAGGCCTCCTAGCCAGCACAGATACGCAGTATTTT.

CDR3 nucleotide sequence: TGTGCCAGTAGGTCTGTGCGGGAGAACACCGGGGAGCTGTTTTTT. Protein: CASRSVRENTGELFF. The chain combines TRBV19 with TRBJ2-2, with a possible D match to TRBD2 (6 bases). This CDR3 contains 15 residues. The germline V gene has CDR1 LNHDA and CDR2 SQIVND (reference sequence). The V and J ends lost 6 bases and 1 base respectively, with 12 bases between them.

The chain employs TRBV6-2 or TRBV6-3 and TRBJ2-1; D is perhaps TRBD2 (5 bases). The CDR3 sequence is 14 residues long. The V gene lost 0 bases and the J gene lost 9 bases, with 12 bases spanning the gap. Germline V lookup: CDR1 MNHEY, CDR2 SVGEGT. As DNA, the CDR3 is TGTGCCAGCAGTTACTCGGGAGTAGAGGGTGAGCAGTTCTTC. It yields the protein CASSYSGVEGEQFF.

V usage is TRBV5-1 and J usage is TRBJ2-5; no clear D. Trimming removed 4 bases from V and 5 bases from J, with 6 bases in between. The CDR3 runs to 11 residues. CDR1 SGHRS and CDR2 YFSETQ come from the germline V gene. The CDR3 spells CASSEQETQYF. The CDR3 DNA follows: TGCGCCAGCAGCGAACAGGAGACCCAGTACTTC.

This clone was recorded only once. This chain uses TRBV7-2 with TRBJ2-3; D may be TRBD1 (6 bases). CDR1 is SGHTA, CDR2 FQGNSA, per germline. The CDR3 covers 15 residues. The V end lost 4 bases, the J end lost 2 bases, and 13 bases lay between the germline ends. The CDR3: CASSSQGRYTDTQYF. DNA for the CDR3: TGTGCCAGCAGCTCGCAGGGGCGCTACACAGATACGCAGTATTTT.

This CDR3 reads CAWTRDTNSPLHF. Here the CDR3 DNA reads TGTGCCTGGACTCGGGACACCAATTCACCCCTCCACTTT. This chain joins TRBV30 and TRBJ1-6, with a weak D call TRBD1 (6 bases). From germline, CDR1 is GTSNPN and CDR2 SVGIG (reference sequence). The CDR3 length is 13 residues. V gave up 4 bases and J gave up 7 bases, with 11 bases separating them.

The chain recombines TRBV2 with TRBJ1-4; 8 positions match TRBD1. With 6 bases clipped from V and 1 base from J, the junction kept 4 bases outside the gene matches. CDR3 length: 15 amino acids. CDR1 is SNHLY and CDR2 is FYNNEI in the germline V gene. The CDR3: CASSPTGGTNEKLFF. The CDR3, as DNA: TGTGCCAGCAGCCCTACAGGGGGAACTAATGAAAAACTGTTTTTT.

The chain combines TRBV6-5 with TRBJ1-5; possible D gene TRBD1, 5 bases. V was pared by 7 bases and J by 0 bases, with 13 bases between. The germline CDR1 and CDR2 sequences are MNHEY and SVGAGI. The CDR3 has 15 residues. The CDR3 spells CASIFDSFSNQPQHF. DNA of the CDR3: TGTGCCAGCATTTTCGACAGCTTTAGCAATCAGCCCCAGCATTTT.

The V and J genes are TRBV5-1 and TRBJ1-5; 8 bases are shared with TRBD1. Germline values: CDR1 SGHRS, CDR2 YFSETQ. CDR3 length: 16 amino acids. J was trimmed by 2 bases and V by 0 bases; bases with no gene match: 4. CDR3 region: CASSLAGGEGNQPQHF. CDR3 DNA: TGCGCCAGCAGCTTGGCAGGGGGCGAGGGCAATCAGCCCCAGCATTTT.

The rearrangement joins TRBV25-1 to TRBJ2-2; no firm D call. This CDR3 has 12 amino acids. CDR1 MGHDK and CDR2 SYGVNS come from the germline V gene. The germline V and J ends were trimmed by 7 bases and 5 bases, with 8 bases remaining between them. The CDR3 protein is CASNPATGELFF. CDR3 nucleotide sequence: TGTGCCAGCAATCCAGCGACCGGGGAGCTGTTTTTT. Filled out from reference TRBV25-1 and TRBJ2-2, the complete variable domain reads EADIYQTPRYLVIGTGKKITLECSQTMGHDKMYWYQQDPGMELHLIHYSYGVNSTEKGDLSSESTVSRIRTEHFPLTLESARPSHTSQYLCASNPATGELFFGEGSRLTVL.